Detailed here is one T cell receptor beta chain. Its antigen is still unknown. This entry is derived from a study of shared clonotypes between healthy human individuals. Study summary: Each donor's CD8 memory used one plate, CD8 naive two, each CD4 subset three.

Assay: immunoSEQ multiplex PCR; the TCRdb copy retains only in-frame clones and omits some. The table includes roughly 2.5 million clones, around 94% detected once. The CDR3 is made up of 13 amino acids. V was pared by 3 bases and J by 5 bases, with 10 bases between. Germline V lookup: CDR1 SGHDN, CDR2 FVKESK. Broader study findings: For naive CD4 cells, 5% to 6.5% of clonotypes were shared across a few donors. A generally larger estimated richness was seen in naive subsets than in memory subsets.

The sample was naive CD4+ T cells sorted from blood. Subset noted: CD45RA+ positively selected. This chain connects TRBV14 to TRBJ1-1; TRBD1 might be the D (5 bases). The sequence was collected from a man younger than 35 in good health. The CDR3 DNA is TGTGCCAGCAGCCATAGGGGTCGGACTGAAGCTTTCTTT. Encoded protein: CASSHRGRTEAFF.